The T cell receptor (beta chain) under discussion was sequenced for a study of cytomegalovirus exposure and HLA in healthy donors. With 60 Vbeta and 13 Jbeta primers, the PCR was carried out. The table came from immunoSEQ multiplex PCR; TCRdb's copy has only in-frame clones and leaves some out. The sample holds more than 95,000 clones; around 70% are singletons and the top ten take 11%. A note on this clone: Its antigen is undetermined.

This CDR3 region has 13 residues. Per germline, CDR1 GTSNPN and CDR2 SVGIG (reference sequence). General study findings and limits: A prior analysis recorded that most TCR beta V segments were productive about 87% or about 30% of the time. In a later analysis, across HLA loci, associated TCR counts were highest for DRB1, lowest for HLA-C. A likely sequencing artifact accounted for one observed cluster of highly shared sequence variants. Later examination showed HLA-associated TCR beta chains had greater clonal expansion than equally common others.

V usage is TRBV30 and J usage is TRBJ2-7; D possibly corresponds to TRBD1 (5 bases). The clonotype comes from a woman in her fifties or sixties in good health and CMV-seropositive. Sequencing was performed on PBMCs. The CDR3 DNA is TGTTCTTGGAGTTTACCCCCCAGGGACGAGCAGTACTTC. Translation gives CSWSLPPRDEQYF.